A single sample is the source of the 19 T cell receptor beta chains below, sequenced in a study of PD-L1 blockade in urothelial cancer. Time point specified: pretreatment peripheral blood. The method was immunoSEQ multiplex PCR; TCRdb's version includes in-frame clones alone and lacks a portion of them. The profile covers tens of thousands of clones, with approximately 83% appearing a single time and more than 12% taken by the ten largest. The sequencing used PBMCs, collected around atezolizumab (anti-PD-L1) treatment. Receptor source: a man aged 55 to 70 with urothelial cancer.

V gene TRBV27 combines with J gene TRBJ2-1; D not certain. The germline V gene has CDR1 MNHEY and CDR2 SMNVEV (reference sequence). Trimming shortened V by 3 bases and J by 10 bases, and 7 bases separated the two germline ends. CDR3 length: 11 residues. The chain's CDR3 is CASSFFGEQFF. Written as DNA, the CDR3 is TGTGCCAGCAGTTTTTTCGGGGAGCAGTTCTTC.

The rearrangement links TRBV4-1 to TRBJ1-5; TRBD1 aligns across 10 bases. J gave up 4 bases and V 1 base, and 4 bases lay outside the gene matches. Germline values: CDR1 MGHRA, CDR2 YSYEKL. This CDR3 contains 16 residues. CDR3 loop: CASSQGWTGGNQPQHF. DNA for the CDR3: TGCGCCAGCAGCCAAGGTTGGACAGGGGGTAATCAGCCCCAGCATTTT.

V gene TRBV19 combines with J gene TRBJ2-3, with a tentative D call TRBD1 (6 bases). This CDR3 has 15 residues. Germline V gene lookup returns CDR1 LNHDA and CDR2 SQIVND (reference sequence). V was shortened by 3 bases and J by 5 bases, with 15 bases between the two germline ends. CDR3 nucleotides: TGTGCCAGTAGTATTTCGAACAGGGAAATAGATACGCAGTATTTT. Translating it yields CASSISNREIDTQYF.

The chain couples TRBV20-1 to TRBJ2-5, with D perhaps TRBD1 (6 bases). The germline gives CDR1 DFQATT, CDR2 SNEGSKA (reference sequence). The CDR3 extends over 11 amino acids. CDR3 DNA sequence: TGCAGCGGACAGTTGCAGGAGACCCAGTACTTC. Protein sequence: CSGQLQETQYF.

The chain joins TRBV19 to TRBJ1-5; 12 bases are a match to TRBD1. From germline, CDR1 is LNHDA and CDR2 SQIVND (reference sequence). The CDR3 spans 16 residues. The V and J ends lost 9 bases and 3 bases, in that order; junction bases with no gene match: 9. For the CDR3, the DNA is TGTGCCAGCCGGGACAGGGGGCGAGGTGACAATCAGCCCCAGCATTTT. Encoded protein: CASRDRGRGDNQPQHF.

The J gene is TRBJ2-2, the V gene TRBV7-9; no reliable D call. CDR3 length: 14 amino acids. Germline CDR1 SEHNR, CDR2 FQNEAQ (reference sequence). Trimming left V 2 bases short and J 5 bases short, with 9 bases between. CDR3 loop: CASSLSTVTGELFF. The CDR3 DNA reads as TGTGCCAGCAGCTTATCTACCGTTACCGGGGAGCTGTTTTTT.

The chain joins TRBV4-1 to TRBJ2-1; 7 nucleotides match TRBD2. Germline V gene data show CDR1 as MGHRA and CDR2 as YSYEKL. V shed 0 bases, J shed 10 bases, and the junction held 12 bases outside the gene matches. This CDR3 region has 16 residues. This chain's CDR3 is CASSQELGGGPGEQFF. In DNA form, the CDR3 reads TGCGCCAGCAGCCAAGAGCTGGGGGGGGGACCTGGGGAGCAGTTCTTC.

The J gene is TRBJ1-6, the V gene TRBV10-2, with D unclear. The germline gives CDR1 WSHSY, CDR2 SAAADI. Trimming removed 2 bases from V and 4 bases from J, with 6 bases in between. The CDR3 loop spans 14 amino acids. CDR3: CASSEEAYNSPLHF. The CDR3 coding sequence is TGCGCCAGCAGTGAGGAAGCATATAATTCACCCCTCCACTTT.

The chain joins TRBV29-1 to TRBJ1-4; D not resolved. The ends were cut back, 7 bases at V and 3 bases at J, with 9 bases in the middle. Germline assignment: CDR1 SQVTM and CDR2 ANQGSEA. The CDR3 has 12 residues. The CDR3 region is CSGSVSNEKLFF. The CDR3 coding sequence is TGCAGCGGGAGCGTATCTAATGAAAAACTGTTTTTT. The full variable domain, its missing parts supplied by reference TRBV29-1 and TRBJ1-4, is SAVISQKPSRDICQRGTSLTIQCQVDSQVTMMFWYRQQPGQSLTLIATANQGSEATYESGFVIDKFPISRPNLTFSTLTVSNMSPEDSSIYLCSGSVSNEKLFFGSGTQLSVL.

This chain uses TRBV5-1 with TRBJ2-2; TRBD2 might be the D (6 bases). Deletions cut 2 bases from V and 0 bases from J, with 11 bases between. Germline-derived CDR1 and CDR2 are SGHRS and YFSETQ. CDR3 size: 16 residues. The CDR3 sequence: CASSFLAAPNTGELFF. The CDR3 DNA is TGCGCCAGCAGCTTCTTAGCGGCGCCGAACACCGGGGAGCTGTTTTTT.

The V call is TRBV5-8, the J call TRBJ2-7, with D perhaps TRBD1 (8 bases). The V end was cut by 4 bases, the J end by 2 bases, with 13 bases between. This CDR3 is built from 14 residues. Germline loops: CDR1 SGHTS, CDR2 YDEGEE. Here the CDR3 reads CASSLQGGPYEQYF. The CDR3 coding sequence is TGTGCCAGCAGCCTACAGGGGGGGCCCTACGAGCAGTACTTC.

This clone has a single count. The chain combines TRBV10-1 with TRBJ1-5, with D possibly being TRBD1 (6 bases). This CDR3 is built from 19 residues. The germline CDR1 and CDR2 sequences are WNHNN and SYGVQD (reference sequence). The V and J ends lost 4 bases and 0 bases respectively, with 22 bases between them. CDR3 DNA: TGCGCCAGCAGTGTAGGGGACAAAGGACCCACCCATAGCAATCAGCCCCAGCATTTT. This codes for CASSVGDKGPTHSNQPQHF.

This sequence joins TRBV7-6 and TRBJ2-5, with D possibly TRBD2 on 5 matching bases. V was trimmed by 5 bases and J by 4 bases, leaving 11 bases between them. Germline V gene lookup returns CDR1 SGHVS and CDR2 FNYEAQ. This CDR3 has 13 amino acids. CDR3 bases: TGTGCCAGCAGCCCCCCGGGGATAGAGACCCAGTACTTC. It specifies CASSPPGIETQYF. Full variable domain (missing parts from reference TRBV7-6 and TRBJ2-5): GAGVSQSPRYKVTKRGQDVALRCDPISGHVSLYWYRQALGQGPEFLTYFNYEAQQDKSGLPNDRFSAERPEGSISTLTIQRTEQRDSAMYRCASSPPGIETQYFGPGTRLLVL.

The genes are TRBV25-1 and TRBJ1-4; possible D gene TRBD1, 5 bases. CDR1 is MGHDK and CDR2 is SYGVNS in the germline V gene. The CDR3 loop spans 15 amino acids. Trimming shortened V by 2 bases and J by 7 bases, and 14 bases separated the two germline ends. The DNA of the CDR3 is TGTGCCAGCAGTGAAGACAGTGGCGCGGTTGAAAAACTGTTTTTT. Residues: CASSEDSGAVEKLFF.

The chain joins TRBV5-8 to TRBJ1-2; D possibly corresponds to TRBD1 (6 bases). Germline V gene data show CDR1 as SGHTS and CDR2 as YDEGEE. CDR3 length: 14 amino acids. Deletions cut 1 base from V and 7 bases from J, with 14 bases between. The CDR3 DNA reads TGTGCCAGCAGCTTGTCAGGGGTCCTGCGTGGCTACACCTTC. It encodes CASSLSGVLRGYTF.

The gene calls are TRBV5-1 and TRBJ2-5, with TRBD2 identical over 8 bases. This CDR3 region has 15 residues. Germline values: CDR1 SGHRS, CDR2 YFSETQ. The ends lost 4 bases at V and 4 bases at J; junction bases unmatched: 9. The CDR3 loop is CASSVTGTRRETQYF. The DNA for the CDR3 is TGCGCCAGCAGCGTAACCGGGACTAGACGAGAGACCCAGTACTTC.

The chain has TRBV2 and TRBJ2-3; 10 bases are a match to TRBD2. The junction had 8 bases not matched to a gene; V was cut back by 5 bases and J by 0 bases. CDR1 SNHLY and CDR2 FYNNEI come from the germline V gene. There are 17 residues in the CDR3. The CDR3 DNA follows: TGTGCCAGCAGTAACCCTAGCGGGGGCCTTAGCACAGATACGCAGTATTTT. This gives the protein CASSNPSGGLSTDTQYF.

V is TRBV19 and J is TRBJ2-1; TRBD2 aligns across 10 bases. Germline trimming cut 4 bases from V and 0 bases from J; bases unmatched to any gene: 6. This CDR3 region has 17 residues. Germline V gene sequence: CDR1 LNHDA, CDR2 SQIVND (reference sequence). CDR3 sequence: CASSTLAGTHSYNEQFF. In DNA form, the CDR3 reads TGTGCCAGTAGTACACTAGCGGGGACCCACTCCTACAATGAGCAGTTCTTC. Complete variable domain (other parts from reference TRBV19 and TRBJ2-1): DGGITQSPKYLFRKEGQNVTLSCEQNLNHDAMYWYRQDPGQGLRLIYYSQIVNDFQKGDIAEGYSVSREKKESFPLTVTSAQKNPTAFYLCASSTLAGTHSYNEQFFGPGTRLTVL.

V usage is TRBV11-2 and J usage is TRBJ1-5, with 9 nucleotides matching TRBD1. Germline trimming cut 5 bases from V and 7 bases from J; bases unmatched to any gene: 6. This CDR3 is built from 14 residues. Looked up from germline, CDR1 is SGHAT and CDR2 is FQNNGV. CDR3 loop: CASSVQGAKQPQHF. The CDR3 coding sequence is TGTGCCAGCAGCGTACAGGGGGCGAAGCAGCCCCAGCATTTT. Using reference TRBV11-2 and TRBJ1-5 for the parts outside the CDR3, the full variable domain is EAGVAQSPRYKIIEKRQSVAFWCNPISGHATLYWYQQILGQGPKLLIQFQNNGVVDDSQLPKDRFSAERLKGVDSTLKIQPAKLEDSAVYLCASSVQGAKQPQHFGDGTRLSIL.